The 17 T cell receptor beta chains presented below share a single source sample, sequenced in a study of Ad26.COV2.S vaccination and SARS-CoV-2 variants (dated by TCRdb to 2020 to 2022). The treatment or condition tag for this specimen amounts to: roughly 20 received Ad26.COV2.S at low or high dose, single or two shots; several received placebo; per-sample allocation not given. Repertoires of vaccine and placebo recipients were sequenced from samples taken on day 63 after the first injection. Preparation of the library involved the immunoSEQ multiplex PCR assay. TCRdb took this table from immuneACCESS and kept in-frame rearrangements with V and J called. Such tables lack part of the clones; where checked against another copy, unresolved V genes explain under half of the gap, and the rest is unexplained. The sample yields 320,000 or so clones; 75% to 90% were counted once. Approximately 5.8% of the sample lies in the top ten.

The starting material was peripheral blood, obtained in a trial of Ad26.COV2.S vaccine versus placebo. Receptors originate from a person between 18 and 59 years old who received the Ad26.COV2.S COVID-19 vaccine or a placebo.

This rearrangement joins TRBV13 to TRBJ2-7; 8 positions match TRBD1. V lost 5 bases to trimming and J lost 2 bases; unmatched junction nucleotides: 5. Germline V gene sequence: CDR1 PRHDT, CDR2 FYEKMQ (reference sequence). The CDR3 is 14 residues long. The CDR3 here is CASSVTGAPYEQYF. The CDR3, as DNA: TGTGCCAGCAGCGTGACAGGGGCACCCTACGAGCAGTACTTC.

The chain couples TRBV28 to TRBJ2-5, with D unclear. V was pared by 5 bases and J by 0 bases, with 10 bases between. The V gene's germline CDR1 is MDHEN and CDR2 SYDVKM. CDR3 length: 14 residues. The CDR3 protein is CASSDHQYQETQYF. The CDR3 bases are TGTGCCAGCAGTGATCATCAGTACCAAGAGACCCAGTACTTC.

V gene TRBV9 combines with J gene TRBJ2-3, with 8 nucleotides matching TRBD2. Germline trimming cut 0 bases from V and 3 bases from J; bases unmatched to any gene: 9. Germline V CDR1 and CDR2: SGDLS, YYNGEE. The CDR3 sequence is 17 residues long. The CDR3 bases are TGTGCCAGCAGCGTAGCCGCCAGCGGGAGTTGGACAGATACGCAGTATTTT. Its translation: CASSVAASGSWTDTQYF. The full variable domain, in which reference TRBV9 and TRBJ2-3 provide the parts outside the CDR3, is DSGVTQTPKHLITATGQRVTLRCSPRSGDLSVYWYQQSLDQGLQFLIQYYNGEERAKGNILERFSAQQFPDLHSELNLSSLELGDSALYFCASSVAASGSWTDTQYFGPGTRLTVL.

This clone has a handful of counts. The V gene is TRBV6-1, the J gene TRBJ1-1; maybe TRBD1 (5 bases). The CDR3 loop spans 15 amino acids. CDR1 is MNHNS and CDR2 is SASEGT in the germline V gene. Trimming took off 3 bases at V and 0 bases at J, with 11 bases between the two ends. In DNA form, the CDR3 reads TGTGCCAGCAGTGAGTGGAGGGGTATGAACACTGAAGCTTTCTTT. Protein: CASSEWRGMNTEAFF.

A note on this clone: Other DNA sequences of this sample code for an identical CDR3. V usage is TRBV12-3 or TRBV12-4 and J usage is TRBJ1-1; no definite D call. Trimming shortened V by 3 bases and J by 2 bases, and 1 base separated the two germline ends. The CDR3 sequence is 11 residues long. As DNA, the CDR3 is TGTGCCAGCAGTTTCAACACTGAAGCTTTCTTT. This sequence encodes CASSFNTEAFF.

The gene calls are TRBV7-2 and TRBJ1-5, with a possible D match to TRBD1 (6 bases). V lost 5 bases and J lost 8, with 13 bases in between. Germline CDR1 SGHTA, CDR2 FQGNSA. CDR3 size: 13 residues. CDR3 coding DNA: TGTGCCAGCAGCCAGGGACATGTGGAGCCCCAGCATTTT. This encodes CASSQGHVEPQHF.

The chain is built from TRBV7-2 and TRBJ1-5; D uncertain. The V gene's germline CDR1 is SGHTA and CDR2 FQGNSA. The CDR3 has 13 residues. The V and J ends lost 1 base and 7 bases respectively, with 8 bases between them. DNA for the CDR3: TGTGCCAGCAGCTTAGGAGGCGAACAGCCCCAGCATTTT. Amino acid sequence: CASSLGGEQPQHF. The whole variable domain, remainder taken from reference TRBV7-2 and TRBJ1-5, is GAGVSQSPSNKVTEKGKDVELRCDPISGHTALYWYRQSLGQGLEFLIYFQGNSAPDKSGLPSDRFSAERTGGSVSTLTIQRTQQEDSAVYLCASSLGGEQPQHFGDGTRLSIL.

This clone was detected once. The rearrangement uses TRBV5-4 and TRBJ2-2; D ambiguous. This CDR3 contains 13 residues. Germline V gives CDR1 SGHNT, CDR2 YYREEE (reference sequence). Trimming cost V 4 bases and J 4 bases, with 8 bases left between them. CDR3 amino acids: CASSRIGTGELFF. The CDR3 coding sequence is TGTGCCAGCAGCCGTATAGGCACCGGGGAGCTGTTTTTT. Filled out from reference TRBV5-4 and TRBJ2-2, the complete variable domain reads ETGVTQSPTHLIKTRGQQVTLRCSSQSGHNTVSWYQQALGQGPQFIFQYYREEENGRGNFPPRFSGLQFPNYSSELNVNALELDDSALYLCASSRIGTGELFFGEGSRLTVL.

V usage is TRBV5-1 and J usage is TRBJ1-1; no firm D call. V dropped 0 bases and J dropped 4 bases, with 13 bases sitting between them. In germline, CDR1 is SGHRS, CDR2 YFSETQ. The CDR3 consists of 15 residues. CDR3 nucleotide sequence: TGCGCCAGCAGCTTGGAGCGGGCAACCCTCACTGAAGCTTTCTTT. Translated: CASSLERATLTEAFF.

The CDR3 nucleotides read TGTGCCACCGGAGGGCTCCCGGAGACCCAGTACTTC. This sequence encodes CATGGLPETQYF. The rearrangement uses TRBV19 and TRBJ2-5, with TRBD2 as a possible D gene (6 bases). The CDR3 is 12 amino acids. Germline CDR1 and CDR2: LNHDA and SQIVND (reference sequence). Trimming cost V 10 bases and J 5 bases, with 14 bases left between them.

V usage is TRBV19 and J usage is TRBJ1-1, with a possible D match to TRBD1 (5 bases). CDR3 length: 13 amino acids. Trimming cost V 11 bases and J 1 base, with 14 bases left between them. Germline V gene lookup returns CDR1 LNHDA and CDR2 SQIVND (reference sequence). The CDR3: CAVRGGGNTEAFF. CDR3 bases: TGTGCCGTCCGGGGGGGAGGGAACACTGAAGCTTTCTTT.

This sequence joins TRBV7-9 and TRBJ1-4; D not certain. V was pared by 3 bases and J by 0 bases, with 8 bases between. The CDR3 is 15 amino acids. Germline values: CDR1 SEHNR, CDR2 FQNEAQ (reference sequence). The CDR3 DNA reads as TGTGCCAGCAGCTTTACATACGCAACTAATGAAAAACTGTTTTTT. As protein: CASSFTYATNEKLFF.

V usage is TRBV28 and J usage is TRBJ2-3; 7 bases are a match to TRBD1. Unmatched junction bases numbered 8, after V lost 9 bases and J lost 2 bases. This CDR3 has 14 residues. CDR1 MDHEN and CDR2 SYDVKM come from the germline V gene. CDR3 in amino acids: CASLEGALTDTQYF. CDR3 sequence (DNA): TGTGCCAGTCTAGAGGGGGCCCTCACAGATACGCAGTATTTT.

This clone was seen more than once but under ten times. The chain couples TRBV15 to TRBJ2-7; 7 nucleotides agree with TRBD1. This CDR3 is built from 14 residues. The junction had 7 bases not matched to a gene; V was cut back by 4 bases and J by 4 bases. In germline, CDR1 is LNHNV, CDR2 YYDKDF (reference sequence). CDR3 coding DNA: TGTGCCACCAGCACCTATACAGGGGAATACGAGCAGTACTTC. Amino acid sequence: CATSTYTGEYEQYF.

The rearrangement links TRBV2 to TRBJ2-2; TRBD1 is a possible D gene (7 bases). Trimming removed 5 bases from V and 0 bases from J, with 13 bases in between. The CDR3 consists of 16 residues. Germline V CDR1 and CDR2: SNHLY, FYNNEI. CDR3 in amino acids: CASSHSGGTNTGELFF. The CDR3 coding sequence is TGTGCCAGCAGTCACTCAGGGGGGACGAACACCGGGGAGCTGTTTTTT.

The genes are TRBV15 and TRBJ2-2; no clear D. The CDR3 extends over 13 amino acids. V was trimmed by 0 bases and J by 3 bases, leaving 2 bases between them. CDR1 LNHNV and CDR2 YYDKDF come from the germline V gene (reference sequence). CDR3 sequence reads: CATSRDHTGELFF. The CDR3 coding sequence is TGTGCCACCAGCAGAGATCACACCGGGGAGCTGTTTTTT.

V and J are TRBV6-6 and TRBJ1-5; D is undetermined. V was pared by 0 bases and J by 3 bases, with 3 bases between. From germline, CDR1 is MNHNY and CDR2 SVGAGI (reference sequence). The CDR3 is 13 residues long. The CDR3 nucleotides read TGTGCCAGCAGTTACTCGACCAATCAGCCCCAGCATTTT. Translating gives CASSYSTNQPQHF.